The entry below gives a single T cell receptor beta chain sequence along with its context. Specified time point: blood at routine non-recurrence follow-up after resection. MiXCR, run by TCRdb on the 5' RACE reads, gives a single entry per CDR3 protein. The sample records 110,000 or so distinct CDR3 sequences, roughly 10% being singletons. This sample is part of a study of spatial heterogeneity in lung cancer. CDR3 size: 14 residues. Deletions cut 0 bases from V and 2 bases from J, with 7 bases between. Germline-derived CDR1 and CDR2 are SGHRS and YFSETQ. The V call is TRBV5-1, the J call TRBJ2-3, with D perhaps matching TRBD2 (6 bases). The specimen comprised PBMCs, sampled at follow-up. The origin of this receptor is a female donor with early-stage non-small cell lung cancer. The CDR3 DNA follows: TGCGCCAGCAGCTTGGCGGGACTCACAGATACGCAGTATTTT. It codes for CASSLAGLTDTQYF.